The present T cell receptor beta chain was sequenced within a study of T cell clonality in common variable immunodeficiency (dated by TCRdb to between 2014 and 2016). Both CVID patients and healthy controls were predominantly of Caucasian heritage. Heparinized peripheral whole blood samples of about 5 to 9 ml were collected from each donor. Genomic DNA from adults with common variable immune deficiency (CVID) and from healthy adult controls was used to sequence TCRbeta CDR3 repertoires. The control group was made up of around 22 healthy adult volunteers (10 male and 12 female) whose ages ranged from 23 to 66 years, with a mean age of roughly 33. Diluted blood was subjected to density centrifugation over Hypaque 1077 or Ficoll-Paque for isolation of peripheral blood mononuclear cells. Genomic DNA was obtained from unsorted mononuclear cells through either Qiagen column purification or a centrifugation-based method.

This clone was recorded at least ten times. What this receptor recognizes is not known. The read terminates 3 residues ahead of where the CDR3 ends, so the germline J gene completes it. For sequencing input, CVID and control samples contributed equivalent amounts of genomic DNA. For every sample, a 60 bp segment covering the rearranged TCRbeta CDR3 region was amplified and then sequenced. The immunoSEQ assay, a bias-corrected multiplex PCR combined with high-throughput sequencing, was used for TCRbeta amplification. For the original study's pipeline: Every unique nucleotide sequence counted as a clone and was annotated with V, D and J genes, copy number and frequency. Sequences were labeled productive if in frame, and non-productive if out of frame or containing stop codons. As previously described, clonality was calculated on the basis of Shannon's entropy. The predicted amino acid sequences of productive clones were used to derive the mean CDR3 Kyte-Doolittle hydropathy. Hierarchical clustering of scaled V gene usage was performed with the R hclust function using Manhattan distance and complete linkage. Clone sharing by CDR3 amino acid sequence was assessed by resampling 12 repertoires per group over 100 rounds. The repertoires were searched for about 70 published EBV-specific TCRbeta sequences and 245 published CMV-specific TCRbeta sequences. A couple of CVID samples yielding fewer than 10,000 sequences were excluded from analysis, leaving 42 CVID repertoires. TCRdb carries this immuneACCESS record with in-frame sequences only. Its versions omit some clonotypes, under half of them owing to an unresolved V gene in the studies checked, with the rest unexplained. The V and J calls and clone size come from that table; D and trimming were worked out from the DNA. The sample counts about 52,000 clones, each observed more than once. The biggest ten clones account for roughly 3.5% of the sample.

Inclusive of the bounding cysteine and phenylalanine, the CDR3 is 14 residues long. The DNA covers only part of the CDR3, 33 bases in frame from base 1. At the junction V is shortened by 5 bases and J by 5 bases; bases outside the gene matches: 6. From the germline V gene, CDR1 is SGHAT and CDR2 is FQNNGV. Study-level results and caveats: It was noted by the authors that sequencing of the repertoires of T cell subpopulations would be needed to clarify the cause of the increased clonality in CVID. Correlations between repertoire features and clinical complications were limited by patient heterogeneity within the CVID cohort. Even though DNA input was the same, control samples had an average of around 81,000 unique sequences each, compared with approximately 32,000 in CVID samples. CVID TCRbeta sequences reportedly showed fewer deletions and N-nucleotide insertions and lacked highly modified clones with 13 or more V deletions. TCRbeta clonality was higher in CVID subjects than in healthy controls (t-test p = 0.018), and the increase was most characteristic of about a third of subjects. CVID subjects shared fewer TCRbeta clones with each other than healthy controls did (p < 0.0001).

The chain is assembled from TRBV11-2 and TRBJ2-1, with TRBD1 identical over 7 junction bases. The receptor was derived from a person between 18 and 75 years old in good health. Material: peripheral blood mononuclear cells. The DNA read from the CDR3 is TGTGCCAGCAGCGAAAGGGACAGAAACAATGAG. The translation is CASSERDRNNE. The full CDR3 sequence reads CASSERDRNNEQFF.